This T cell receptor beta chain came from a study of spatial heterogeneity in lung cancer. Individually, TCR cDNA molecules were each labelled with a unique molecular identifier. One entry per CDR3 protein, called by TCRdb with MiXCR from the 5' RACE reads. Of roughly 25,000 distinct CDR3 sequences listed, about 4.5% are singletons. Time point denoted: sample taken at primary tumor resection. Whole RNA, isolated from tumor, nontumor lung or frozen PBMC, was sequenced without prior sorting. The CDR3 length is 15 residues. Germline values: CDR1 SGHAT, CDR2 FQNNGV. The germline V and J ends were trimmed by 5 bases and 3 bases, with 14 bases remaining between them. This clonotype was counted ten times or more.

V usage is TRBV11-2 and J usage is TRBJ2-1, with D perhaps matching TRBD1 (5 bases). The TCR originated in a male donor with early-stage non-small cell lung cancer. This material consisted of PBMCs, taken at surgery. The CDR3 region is CASSNRGPLYNEQFF. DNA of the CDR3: TGTGCCAGCAGCAATAGGGGCCCTCTCTACAATGAGCAGTTCTTC.